This T cell receptor beta chain was identified during a study of cytomegalovirus exposure and HLA in healthy donors. V was clipped by 4 bases and J by 2 bases, with 14 bases between them. The CDR3 is made up of 15 amino acids. Germline CDR1 reads SNHLY; CDR2 reads FYNNEI. In regard to this clone: What it binds is unknown.

The primer mix had 60 Vbeta and 13 Jbeta primers. Repertoires were generated with immunoSEQ multiplex PCR, while TCRdb's copy carries only in-frame clones and drops some. The table records 150,000 to 200,000 clones, more than 75% of them present only once. General study points: As a later analysis showed, a missense DCLRE1C variant was linked to trimming of TCR beta V- and J-genes. According to reports, the classifier identified cytomegalovirus status with high specificity and sensitivity.

Specimen: PBMCs. The chain combines TRBV2 with TRBJ2-5; TRBD2 might be the D (5 bases). The sequence was obtained from a girl aged 2-15 years in good health and CMV-seropositive. CDR3: CASSGQPADQETQYF. The CDR3 DNA sequence: TGTGCCAGCAGTGGACAACCAGCGGATCAAGAGACCCAGTACTTC.